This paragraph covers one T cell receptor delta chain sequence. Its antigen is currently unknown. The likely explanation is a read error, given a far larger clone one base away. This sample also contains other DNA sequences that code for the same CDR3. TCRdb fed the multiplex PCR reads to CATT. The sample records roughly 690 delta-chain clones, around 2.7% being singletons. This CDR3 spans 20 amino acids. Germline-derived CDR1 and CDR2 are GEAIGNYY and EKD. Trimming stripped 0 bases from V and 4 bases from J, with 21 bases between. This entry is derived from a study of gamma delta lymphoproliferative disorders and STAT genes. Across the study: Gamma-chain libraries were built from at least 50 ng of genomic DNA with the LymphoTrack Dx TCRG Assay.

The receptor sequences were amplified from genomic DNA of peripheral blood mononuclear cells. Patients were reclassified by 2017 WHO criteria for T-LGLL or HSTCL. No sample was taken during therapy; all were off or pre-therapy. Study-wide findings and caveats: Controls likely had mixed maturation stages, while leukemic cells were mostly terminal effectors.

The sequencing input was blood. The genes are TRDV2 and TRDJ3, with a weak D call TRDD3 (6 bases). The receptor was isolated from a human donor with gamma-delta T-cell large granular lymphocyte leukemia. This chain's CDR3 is CACDTSGGHPLSWDTRQMFF. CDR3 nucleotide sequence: TGTGCCTGTGACACCTCCGGGGGACACCCTCTCTCATGGGACACCCGACAGATGTTTTTC.